These 30 T cell receptor beta chains were sequenced from one sample in a study of cytomegalovirus exposure and HLA in healthy donors. Generated by immunoSEQ multiplex PCR, the TCRdb table keeps only in-frame clones and is missing some. The profile covers roughly 260,000 clones, with 90% appearing a single time and under 0.4% taken by the ten largest. Material: PBMCs. Source of these receptors: a woman under 30 in good health and CMV-seronegative.

In this sample, this clone turned up once. V gene TRBV30 combines with J gene TRBJ2-3; weak D call: TRBD1 (5 bases). Deletions cut 4 bases from V and 6 bases from J, with 11 bases between. The V gene's germline CDR1 is GTSNPN and CDR2 SVGIG (reference sequence). CDR3 length: 12 residues. CDR3 loop: CAWTGSPDTQYF. Written as DNA, the CDR3 is TGTGCCTGGACAGGGTCGCCCGATACGCAGTATTTT. Filled out from reference TRBV30 and TRBJ2-3, the complete variable domain reads SQTIHQWPATLVQPVGSPLSLECTVEGTSNPNLYWYRQAAGRGLQLLFYSVGIGQISSEVPQNLSASRPQDRQFILSSKKLLLSDSGFYLCAWTGSPDTQYFGPGTRLTVL.

The rearrangement uses TRBV5-1 and TRBJ2-2, with a possible D match to TRBD2 (5 bases). The CDR3 length is 15 residues. Between the trimmed V and J ends, which lost 2 bases and 4 bases, there was a span of 12 bases. CDR1 and CDR2 from the germline V gene are SGHRS and YFSETQ. DNA of the CDR3: TGCGCCAGCAGCTTCGAGGGTCGCTTCACCGGGGAGCTGTTTTTT. It yields the protein CASSFEGRFTGELFF.

Concerning this clone: The sample has other DNA sequences that encode this CDR3 too. The chain has TRBV5-4 and TRBJ1-2, with D perhaps TRBD1 (5 bases). This CDR3 is 14 amino acids long. Between the trimmed V and J ends, which lost 0 bases and 2 bases, there was a span of 8 bases. Per the germline V gene, CDR1 is SGHNT and CDR2 is YYREEE (reference sequence). For the CDR3, the DNA is TGTGCCAGCAGCTTGGGCCAGGGAAACTATGGCTACACCTTC. It specifies CASSLGQGNYGYTF. Supplemented by reference TRBV5-4 and TRBJ1-2, the full variable domain reads ETGVTQSPTHLIKTRGQQVTLRCSSQSGHNTVSWYQQALGQGPQFIFQYYREEENGRGNFPPRFSGLQFPNYSSELNVNALELDDSALYLCASSLGQGNYGYTFGSGTRLTVV.

This rearrangement joins TRBV7-6 to TRBJ2-1, with 8 bases that match TRBD1. J was trimmed by 8 bases and V by 1 base; bases with no gene match: 10. Germline CDR1 and CDR2: SGHVS and FNYEAQ. The CDR3 covers 16 residues. The CDR3, as DNA: TGTGCCAGCAGCTTAGACGGACAGGGCCGTTTTGATGAGCAGTTCTTC. Its translation: CASSLDGQGRFDEQFF.

This clone has just one count. This chain connects TRBV5-1 to TRBJ1-6; tentative D call: TRBD1 (5 bases). The CDR3 contains 14 residues. The V gene's germline CDR1 is SGHRS and CDR2 YFSETQ. Trimming stripped 5 bases from V and 7 bases from J, with 13 bases between. The CDR3 here is CASSPDIRNSPLHF. The CDR3 nucleotides are TGCGCCAGCAGTCCGGACATCAGGAATTCACCCCTCCACTTT.

This clone was detected only a few times. One end of the junction varies from germline; a read error may be responsible. The chain recombines TRBV7-7 with TRBJ2-3; perhaps TRBD2 as D (7 bases). This CDR3 region has 16 residues. CDR1 is SSHAT and CDR2 is FNYEAQ in the germline V gene (reference sequence). In nucleotides, the CDR3 is TGTGCTAGCAGCTTAGCCCAGACAGGACTAGACTATACGCAGTATTTT. This sequence encodes CASSLAQTGLDYTQYF.

The rearrangement joins TRBV5-1 to TRBJ2-1, with 8 positions matching TRBD1. Germline V gives CDR1 SGHRS, CDR2 YFSETQ. The CDR3 sequence is 15 residues long. V lost 5 bases and J lost 2; bases outside the gene matches: 6. CDR3 loop: CASSPGGLTYNEQFF. CDR3 sequence (DNA): TGCGCCAGCAGTCCAGGGGGCTTGACCTACAATGAGCAGTTCTTC. Complete variable domain (other parts from reference TRBV5-1 and TRBJ2-1): KAGVTQTPRYLIKTRGQQVTLSCSPISGHRSVSWYQQTPGQGLQFLFEYFSETQRNKGNFPGRFSGRQFSNSRSEMNVSTLELGDSALYLCASSPGGLTYNEQFFGPGTRLTVL.

For this clone: The junction does not match germline at one end; this may be a read error. CDR3 bases: TGTGCCATCACTACAACAGGCGGCTCTGGTTTCCGACTCTTT. It translates to CAITTTGGSGFRLF. The gene calls are TRBV10-3 and TRBJ1-1; the D gene is possibly TRBD1 (5 bases). The CDR3 spans 14 residues. Germline loops: CDR1 ENHRY, CDR2 SYGVKD.

V usage is TRBV4-3 and J usage is TRBJ2-2; tentative D call: TRBD2 (5 bases). CDR3 length: 16 residues. With 0 bases removed from V and 4 bases from J, the gap between germline ends came to 12 bases. The germline V gene has CDR1 LGHNA and CDR2 YSLEER. The CDR3 protein is CASSQDRRRGTGELFF. As DNA, the CDR3 is TGCGCCAGCAGCCAAGACCGGAGGAGAGGCACCGGGGAGCTGTTTTTT.

Here the CDR3 DNA reads TGTGCCAGCAGCTTGGCGGGGGATAACACTGAAGCTTTCTTT. This gives the protein CASSLAGDNTEAFF. The chain uses TRBV5-6 and TRBJ1-1, with D maybe TRBD1 (5 bases). The length of the CDR3 is 14 residues. CDR1 SGHDT and CDR2 YYEEEE come from the germline V gene. V lost 0 bases and J 2 bases, leaving 8 bases between the germline ends.

The J gene is TRBJ1-5, the V gene TRBV28; the D gene is possibly TRBD1 (5 bases). Germline V gene sequence: CDR1 MDHEN, CDR2 SYDVKM. This CDR3 region has 16 residues. V lost 7 bases and J 4 bases, leaving 20 bases between the germline ends. The CDR3 coding sequence is TGTGCCAGCACCAAACCCAAGGGGAAGAGGAATCAGCCCCAGCATTTT. Translation: CASTKPKGKRNQPQHF.

The chain carries TRBV28 and TRBJ2-5; 7 bases agree with TRBD1. V shed 5 bases, J shed 2 bases, and the junction held 8 bases outside the gene matches. The germline V gene has CDR1 MDHEN and CDR2 SYDVKM. This CDR3 has 15 amino acids. The CDR3 loop is CASSPGTVPQETQYF. DNA for the CDR3: TGTGCCAGCAGTCCCGGGACAGTTCCTCAAGAGACCCAGTACTTC.

This chain joins TRBV7-2 and TRBJ2-2; the match to TRBD2 covers 7 bases. The ends lost 5 bases at V and 7 bases at J; junction bases unmatched: 16. The CDR3 length is 17 residues. Looked up from germline, CDR1 is SGHTA and CDR2 is FQGNSA. The CDR3 spells CASSPWAGLEVSGELFF. As DNA, the CDR3 is TGTGCCAGCAGCCCCTGGGCAGGACTAGAGGTCAGCGGGGAGCTGTTTTTT.

The gene calls are TRBV2 and TRBJ1-4; no clear D gene. V lost 1 base, J lost 5 bases, and 11 bases lay in between. In germline, CDR1 is SNHLY, CDR2 FYNNEI. The CDR3 contains 15 residues. The CDR3, as DNA: TGTGCCAGCAGTGAAGGTACGGGATGGAATGAAAAACTGTTTTTT. Amino acid sequence: CASSEGTGWNEKLFF.

V and J are TRBV18 and TRBJ1-1; 8 positions match TRBD1. The J segment lost 1 base and the V segment lost 8 bases, leaving 3 bases of the junction unmatched. The germline gives CDR1 KGHSH, CDR2 LQKENI. The CDR3 is 13 residues long. Written as DNA, the CDR3 is TGTGCCAGCCAAGGGACAGGGAACACTGAAGCTTTCTTT. Translating it yields CASQGTGNTEAFF.

This clone was found once. V and J are TRBV30 and TRBJ2-7, with 8 bases identical to TRBD1. The V segment lost 2 bases and the J segment 3 bases; nucleotides outside the gene matches: 3. This CDR3 has 13 amino acids. The germline CDR1 and CDR2 sequences are GTSNPN and SVGIG (reference sequence). In DNA, the CDR3 is TGTGCCTGGAGTATCAGGGGGCTCTACGAGCAGTACTTC. Protein product: CAWSIRGLYEQYF.

This chain uses TRBV7-2 with TRBJ1-3; D is undetermined. The CDR3 sequence is 11 residues long. Germline V gene sequence: CDR1 SGHTA, CDR2 FQGNSA. V was cut by 3 bases and J by 9 bases, with 6 bases left in between. The CDR3 region is CASSFFPTIYF. DNA of the CDR3: TGTGCCAGCAGCTTCTTCCCCACCATATATTTT.

The chain joins TRBV4-2 to TRBJ2-6, with 9 bases that match TRBD1. The V and J ends lost 0 bases and 11 bases, in that order; junction bases with no gene match: 11. Germline-derived CDR1 and CDR2 are LGHNA and YNFKEQ. This CDR3 has 17 residues. CDR3 amino acids: CASSQDVAGTGSDVLTF. The CDR3 DNA is TGTGCCAGCAGCCAAGATGTCGCCGGGACAGGGTCTGACGTCCTGACTTTC.

The V call is TRBV6-4, the J call TRBJ1-1; a possible D gene is TRBD1 (6 bases). Germline V gene lookup returns CDR1 MRHNA and CDR2 SNTAGT. The CDR3 loop spans 13 amino acids. Trimming took off 6 bases at V and 1 base at J, with 9 bases between the two ends. The CDR3 is CASSQQGNTEAFF. The CDR3 region has the DNA TGTGCCAGCAGCCAACAGGGGAACACTGAAGCTTTCTTT.

The rearrangement uses TRBV10-3 and TRBJ2-7, with 11 bases that match TRBD1. The CDR3 consists of 15 residues. The germline V gene has CDR1 ENHRY and CDR2 SYGVKD. V lost 5 bases, J lost 0 bases, and 3 bases stayed unmatched. The CDR3 spells CAISLGQGASYEQYV. In DNA form, the CDR3 reads TGTGCCATCAGTCTCGGACAGGGGGCCTCCTACGAGCAGTACGTC.

This rearrangement joins TRBV9 to TRBJ1-1; 9 bases align to TRBD1. CDR1 SGDLS and CDR2 YYNGEE come from the germline V gene. This CDR3 is built from 15 residues. Unmatched junction bases numbered 5, after V lost 2 bases and J lost 3 bases. The CDR3 reads CASSVRTGEYTEAFF. The CDR3 nucleotides are TGTGCCAGCAGCGTCAGGACAGGGGAGTACACTGAAGCTTTCTTT.

This chain uses TRBV5-1 with TRBJ2-3; TRBD1 matches 9 bases. This CDR3 contains 14 residues. J was trimmed by 4 bases and V by 4 bases; bases with no gene match: 4. Germline CDR1 SGHRS, CDR2 YFSETQ. CDR3 in amino acids: CASSTGQGSDTQYF. CDR3 bases: TGCGCCAGCAGCACGGGACAGGGTTCAGATACGCAGTATTTT.

V gene TRBV7-2 combines with J gene TRBJ2-3; D not certain. Germline loops: CDR1 SGHTA, CDR2 FQGNSA. The V end lost 5 bases, the J end lost 5 bases, and 8 bases lay between the germline ends. This CDR3 spans 12 amino acids. CDR3 loop: CASSPELDTQYF. In DNA, the CDR3 is TGTGCCAGCAGCCCGGAGCTAGATACGCAGTATTTT.

The V gene is TRBV30, the J gene TRBJ1-5, with D perhaps matching TRBD1 (6 bases). The CDR3 has 13 amino acids. V gave up 1 base and J gave up 6 bases, with 10 bases separating them. Germline loops: CDR1 GTSNPN, CDR2 SVGIG (reference sequence). CDR3 amino acids: CAWSGTDGQPQHF. CDR3 in DNA: TGTGCCTGGAGTGGGACAGACGGTCAGCCCCAGCATTTT.

The chain uses TRBV7-9 and TRBJ1-2; D is perhaps TRBD1 (6 bases). In germline, CDR1 is SEHNR, CDR2 FQNEAQ (reference sequence). Trimming removed 1 base at V and 2 bases at J, with 11 bases between. CDR3 length: 15 amino acids. The CDR3 DNA follows: TGTGCCAGCAGCTTAGAGGCAGGGGACAACTATGGCTACACCTTC. Amino acids: CASSLEAGDNYGYTF.

The V call is TRBV2, the J call TRBJ1-1, with D perhaps TRBD1 (6 bases). V was clipped by 0 bases and J by 11 bases, with 22 bases between them. Germline-derived CDR1 and CDR2 are SNHLY and FYNNEI. This CDR3 region has 16 residues. The CDR3 DNA sequence: TGTGCCAGCAGTGAAGCGCTTTCCGGGGTGGGGGCCGATGCTTTCTTT. The encoded protein is CASSEALSGVGADAFF.

V usage is TRBV4-3 and J usage is TRBJ2-7; 7 positions agree with TRBD1. There are 15 residues in the CDR3. Germline V lookup: CDR1 LGHNA, CDR2 YSLEER. J lost 3 bases, V lost 4 bases, and 9 bases had no gene match. CDR3 bases: TGCGCCAGCAGCCTTCGGACAGGCGACCGCTACGAGCAGTACTTC. Translating gives CASSLRTGDRYEQYF.

J is TRBJ2-7 and V is TRBV18; a possible D gene is TRBD2 (5 bases). The CDR3 has 14 residues. Germline V gives CDR1 KGHSH, CDR2 LQKENI. V shed 3 bases and J shed 2 bases, with 11 bases lying between them. CDR3 sequence: CASSPSGYTYEQYV. The CDR3 DNA sequence: TGTGCCAGCTCACCGAGCGGCTACACCTACGAGCAGTACGTC.

The chain employs TRBV11-1 and TRBJ1-1; D is perhaps TRBD1 (6 bases). The CDR3 length is 14 residues. Germline loops: CDR1 SGHAT, CDR2 FQDESV (reference sequence). The V end lost 2 bases, the J end lost 6 bases, and 13 bases lay between the germline ends. The CDR3 DNA reads as TGTGCCAGCAGCTTAAACAGGGCGTTGTCTGAAGCTTTCTTT. Translated, it gives CASSLNRALSEAFF.

V gene TRBV19 combines with J gene TRBJ1-6, with 8 bases lining up with TRBD1. The germline CDR1 and CDR2 sequences are LNHDA and SQIVND (reference sequence). The CDR3 consists of 14 residues. Unmatched junction bases numbered 9, after V lost 7 bases and J lost 10 bases. The CDR3 nucleotides are TGTGCCAGTATGTTGACAGGGGAACACTCACCCCTCCACTTT. Its translation is CASMLTGEHSPLHF. Combining the CDR3 with reference TRBV19 and TRBJ1-6 gives the whole variable domain DGGITQSPKYLFRKEGQNVTLSCEQNLNHDAMYWYRQDPGQGLRLIYYSQIVNDFQKGDIAEGYSVSREKKESFPLTVTSAQKNPTAFYLCASMLTGEHSPLHFGNGTRLTVT.